This record covers a single T cell receptor (beta chain). The antigen remains undetermined. The CDR3 is 14 amino acids. Germline V CDR1 and CDR2: MNHNS, SASEGT. The V end was cut by 6 bases, the J end by 0 bases, with 9 bases between. The source of the sample is a study of T-cell reconstitution after alpha-beta-depleted transplantation in children. Study-wide points: Hyperexpanded clones declined; after one year, newly produced T cells mostly supplied diversity.

A TCRbeta library incorporating unique molecular identifiers was prepared. TCRdb recomputed calls from the PCR reads with MiXCR, one row per CDR3 protein. Of approximately 500,000 distinct CDR3 sequences detected, 27% appear once; the ten largest clones hold approximately 33%. This chain joins TRBV6-1 and TRBJ1-3, with D hard to call. Sequences were derived from PBMCs, sampled before TCRalphabeta/CD19-depleted stem cell transplant. The clonotype originates from a boy under two years old with Wiskott-Aldrich syndrome, due to receive a stem cell transplant. CDR3 sequence (DNA): TGTGCCAGCAGCTCGACGGTCTCTGGAAACACCATATATTTT. It translates to CASSSTVSGNTIYF.